The next 28 T cell receptor beta chains were all read from a single sample in a study of regulatory T cells in long-lasting Graves disease. Construction of the TCR beta libraries employed iRepertoire HTBI primers in conjunction with Arm-PCR of CDR3 regions. Using its own MiXCR run on the multiplex PCR reads, TCRdb lists one record per CDR3 protein. The profile shows 350,000 to 550,000 distinct CDR3 sequences, around 14% of them singletons. Time point in this sample: newly diagnosed GD, antithyroid drugs for less than 3 months. Isolated PBMC RNA provided the starting material for the TCR library. The data also belong to a second study, concerning T cells in Graves' hyperthyroidism and ophthalmopathy.

Material: peripheral blood mononuclear cells (PBMCs), obtained at new diagnosis, from a patient treated with antithyroid drugs. Receptors were obtained from a woman between 25 and 40 years old with Graves disease.

The chain couples TRBV5-5 to TRBJ2-1, with 9 bases that match TRBD2. The V gene end was trimmed by 0 bases and the J gene end by 4 bases; junction bases not matched to a gene: 5. The V gene's germline CDR1 is SGHKS and CDR2 YYEKEE (reference sequence). The CDR3 has 16 residues. For the CDR3, the DNA is TGTGCCAGCAGCTTGGAGGCTAGCGGGACTTACAATGAGCAGTTCTTC. Translating gives CASSLEASGTYNEQFF.

The chain links TRBV5-4 to TRBJ2-1, with D perhaps matching TRBD2 (6 bases). V was shortened by 4 bases and J by 5 bases, with 13 bases between the two germline ends. This CDR3 has 14 amino acids. Germline V gene lookup returns CDR1 SGHNT and CDR2 YYREEE (reference sequence). The CDR3 here is CASSPQLADNEQFF. The CDR3 DNA sequence: TGTGCCAGCAGCCCCCAACTAGCAGACAATGAGCAGTTCTTC. The entire variable domain, with the rest obtained from reference TRBV5-4 and TRBJ2-1, is as follows: ETGVTQSPTHLIKTRGQQVTLRCSSQSGHNTVSWYQQALGQGPQFIFQYYREEENGRGNFPPRFSGLQFPNYSSELNVNALELDDSALYLCASSPQLADNEQFFGPGTRLTVL.

In its sample, this clonotype was seen many times. The genes are TRBV5-6 and TRBJ2-7; 9 bases fit TRBD2. The trim removed 0 bases at V and 4 bases at J, leaving 5 bases unmatched. The CDR3 covers 15 residues. Germline CDR1 and CDR2: SGHDT and YYEEEE. This CDR3 is CASSLEREAVYEQYF. CDR3 sequence (DNA): TGTGCCAGCAGCTTGGAGCGGGAGGCGGTATACGAGCAGTACTTC.

This clonotype was seen more than once but under ten times. The gene calls are TRBV20-1 and TRBJ2-7; D is ambiguous. Germline loops: CDR1 DFQATT, CDR2 SNEGSKA (reference sequence). CDR3 length: 10 residues. Deletions cut 6 bases from V and 3 bases from J, with 6 bases between. CDR3 loop: CSADNYEQYF. The CDR3, as DNA: TGCAGTGCAGACAACTACGAGCAGTACTTC.

The sample holds many counts of this clonotype. The V gene is TRBV5-6, the J gene TRBJ1-3; the match to TRBD1 covers 8 bases. The V and J ends lost 1 base and 0 bases, in that order; junction bases with no gene match: 12. The CDR3 contains 19 residues. Germline loops: CDR1 SGHDT, CDR2 YYEEEE. Written as DNA, the CDR3 is TGTGCCAGCAGCTTGAGGGGGACAGGCCTGATCTCCTCTGGAAACACCATATATTTT. This gives the protein CASSLRGTGLISSGNTIYF.

About this clonotype: It may be a read error: a sequence one base away is much more abundant. The chain recombines TRBV29-1 with TRBJ2-3; the D is unclear. The J call may not be correct, given that the DNA end is closer to TRBJ2-5. The CDR3 loop spans 12 amino acids. The germline V gene has CDR1 SQVTM and CDR2 ANQGSEA. CDR3 sequence reads: CSVGGSLETQYF. CDR3 DNA: TGCAGCGTTGGCGGTAGCTTGGAGACCCAGTACTTC.

A few counts support this clonotype. The genes are TRBV11-3 and TRBJ1-2; D possibly corresponds to TRBD1 (6 bases). Trimming took off 5 bases at V and 3 bases at J, with 10 bases between the two ends. CDR3 length: 13 residues. Germline V gives CDR1 SGHNT, CDR2 YENEEA. This CDR3 reads CASSVQGDYGYTF. DNA of the CDR3: TGTGCCAGCAGCGTACAGGGAGACTATGGCTACACCTTC.

The V call is TRBV4-1, the J call TRBJ1-5; D is unresolved. Trimming shortened V by 0 bases and J by 3 bases, and 9 bases separated the two germline ends. The CDR3 has 15 amino acids. Per the germline V gene, CDR1 is MGHRA and CDR2 is YSYEKL. The CDR3 sequence is CASSQDITYNQPQHF. As DNA, the CDR3 is TGCGCCAGCAGCCAAGATATCACATACAATCAGCCCCAGCATTTT.

This clonotype was counted at least ten times. V usage is TRBV18 and J usage is TRBJ1-1, with D maybe TRBD1 (5 bases). Germline CDR1 reads KGHSH; CDR2 reads LQKENI. The CDR3 consists of 13 residues. With 8 bases removed from V and 10 bases from J, the gap between germline ends came to 20 bases. CDR3 sequence reads: CASLLGIGAAAFF. The CDR3, as DNA: TGTGCCAGCCTACTCGGAATAGGGGCAGCAGCTTTCTTT.

This chain joins TRBV9 and TRBJ1-4, with D hard to call. Between the trimmed V and J ends, which lost 0 bases and 8 bases, there was a span of 14 bases. The CDR3 runs 15 residues. CDR1 and CDR2 (germline): SGDLS, YYNGEE. The CDR3 is CASSVGAGLQEKLFF. Written as DNA, the CDR3 is TGTGCCAGCAGCGTAGGTGCCGGGCTTCAGGAAAAACTGTTTTTT.

This chain uses TRBV19 with TRBJ2-1; the match to TRBD1 covers 9 bases. The junction had 10 bases not matched to a gene; V was cut back by 3 bases and J by 7 bases. Germline assignment: CDR1 LNHDA and CDR2 SQIVND (reference sequence). The CDR3 runs 16 residues. This chain's CDR3 is CASSIRGQGSGNEQFF. DNA of the CDR3: TGTGCCAGTAGTATTCGAGGACAGGGGTCGGGAAATGAGCAGTTCTTC.

This clonotype was counted at least ten times. The rearrangement links TRBV2 to TRBJ2-1; a weak D match, TRBD2 (7 bases). The CDR3 consists of 17 residues. The V end was cut by 6 bases, the J end by 6 bases, with 24 bases between. Germline V lookup: CDR1 SNHLY, CDR2 FYNNEI. CDR3 DNA: TGTGCCAGCAGGAGGGTAGGGGGGGGTAAGGGTGGCAATGAGCAGTTCTTC. Protein: CASRRVGGGKGGNEQFF.

This clonotype was observed at least ten times. The rearrangement uses TRBV11-2 and TRBJ1-1; D call uncertain. V lost 3 bases and J lost 1, with 6 bases in between. Germline V CDR1 and CDR2: SGHAT, FQNNGV. The CDR3 sequence is 13 residues long. This chain's CDR3 is CASSLNENTEAFF. The CDR3 coding sequence is TGTGCCAGCAGCTTGAATGAGAACACTGAAGCTTTCTTT. The full variable domain, in which reference TRBV11-2 and TRBJ1-1 provide the parts outside the CDR3, is EAGVAQSPRYKIIEKRQSVAFWCNPISGHATLYWYQQILGQGPKLLIQFQNNGVVDDSQLPKDRFSAERLKGVDSTLKIQPAKLEDSAVYLCASSLNENTEAFFGQGTRLTVV.

This clonotype appeared many times. The J gene is TRBJ2-1, the V gene TRBV27; D uncertain. V dropped 2 bases and J dropped 6 bases, with 11 bases sitting between them. This CDR3 has 14 amino acids. Germline V gene sequence: CDR1 MNHEY, CDR2 SMNVEV (reference sequence). The CDR3 coding sequence is TGTGCCAGCAGTTTAGTGGGCCAGCTCAATGAGCAGTTCTTC. Amino acid sequence: CASSLVGQLNEQFF.

This clonotype was observed at least ten times. The chain carries TRBV12-5 and TRBJ2-7; tentatively, D is TRBD2 (6 bases). V was trimmed by 5 bases and J by 1 base, leaving 30 bases between them. Germline CDR1 is LGHNT and CDR2 is FRNRAP. CDR3 length equals 20 residues. CDR3 DNA: TGTGCTAGTGGTCTCCTCCCCGGGATCCGATCGTTGGGGGGATCCTACGAGCAGTACTTC. This translates into CASGLLPGIRSLGGSYEQYF.

The rearrangement joins TRBV13 to TRBJ2-1; D is uncertain. The CDR3 is 14 amino acids. The germline CDR1 and CDR2 sequences are PRHDT and FYEKMQ (reference sequence). V was clipped by 2 bases and J by 4 bases, with 9 bases between them. As DNA, the CDR3 is TGTGCCAGCAGCTTATCCCTGATTTACAATGAGCAGTTCTTC. It is translated as CASSLSLIYNEQFF.

This rearrangement joins TRBV12-3 or TRBV12-4 to TRBJ2-1; D might be TRBD2 (6 bases). V was cut by 9 bases and J by 0 bases, with 18 bases left in between. This CDR3 comprises 16 residues. CDR3 in DNA: TGTGCCAGTACCCCTGGAGGGGCGTTCTCCTACAATGAGCAGTTCTTC. It specifies CASTPGGAFSYNEQFF.

This clonotype was picked up many times. The rearrangement joins TRBV12-3 or TRBV12-4 to TRBJ2-7, with 7 bases aligning to TRBD1. Unmatched junction bases numbered 11, after V lost 5 bases and J lost 7 bases. There are 14 residues in the CDR3. CDR3 nucleotides: TGTGCCAGCAGTAGGGACAGCCGAATAGTGGAGCAGTACTTC. Translating it yields CASSRDSRIVEQYF.

This clonotype was picked up many times. The CDR3 region is CATSDSGTSGSSYNEQFF. In DNA form, the CDR3 reads TGTGCCACCAGTGATTCTGGGACTAGCGGGAGTTCCTACAATGAGCAGTTCTTC. The chain carries TRBV24-1 and TRBJ2-1, with 14 bases identical to TRBD2. Unmatched junction bases numbered 3, after V lost 2 bases and J lost 1 base. The CDR3 has 18 residues. CDR1 and CDR2 from the germline V gene are KGHDR and SFDVKD.

The genes are TRBV12-3 or TRBV12-4 and TRBJ1-1; 8 bases match TRBD1. The CDR3 totals 14 residues. Trimming took 5 bases from V and 5 from J; bases not matched to a gene: 7. The CDR3 loop is CASSTGTGWTEAFF. CDR3 sequence (DNA): TGTGCCAGCAGTACCGGGACAGGTTGGACTGAAGCTTTCTTT.

This clonotype was counted many times. CDR3 in amino acids: CASSLNGGPGETQYF. The CDR3 bases are TGTGCCAGCAGCTTAAACGGGGGTCCTGGGGAGACCCAGTACTTC. The rearrangement links TRBV7-3 to TRBJ2-5; D perhaps matches TRBD2 (6 bases). Trimming cost V 1 base and J 5 bases, with 14 bases left between them. The CDR3 loop spans 15 amino acids. The germline gives CDR1 SGHTA, CDR2 FQGTGA.

This clonotype has more than one count but fewer than ten. The chain links TRBV10-3 to TRBJ1-1, with D possibly TRBD1 on 6 matching bases. CDR3 length equals 14 residues. V was clipped by 4 bases and J by 1 base, with 10 bases between them. Germline CDR1 ENHRY, CDR2 SYGVKD. CDR3: CAISVTGANTEAFF. As DNA, the CDR3 is TGTGCCATCAGTGTCACGGGGGCGAACACTGAAGCTTTCTTT.

This clonotype was detected a few times. J is TRBJ2-2 and V is TRBV6-5; TRBD2 agrees at 9 bases. V was clipped by 0 bases and J by 1 base; unmatched bases: 3. The CDR3 length is 17 residues. CDR1 is MNHEY, CDR2 SVGAGI, per germline. This chain's CDR3 is CASSYSSSGRNTGELFF. CDR3 bases: TGTGCCAGCAGTTACTCGAGTAGCGGGAGGAACACCGGGGAGCTGTTTTTT.

The genes are TRBV30 and TRBJ1-1; the D is unclear. CDR1 and CDR2 from the germline V gene are GTSNPN and SVGIG (reference sequence). CDR3 length: 14 residues. The V end was cut by 2 bases, the J end by 1 base, with 11 bases between. CDR3 in amino acids: CAWSTGIQNTEAFF. CDR3 in DNA: TGTGCCTGGAGTACCGGGATCCAGAACACTGAAGCTTTCTTT.

This clonotype was found many times. This chain connects TRBV5-8 to TRBJ1-6, with D unresolved. The germline V gene encodes CDR1 SGHTS and CDR2 YDEGEE. The length of the CDR3 is 14 residues. Trimming removed 2 bases at V and 9 bases at J, with 12 bases between. CDR3 in amino acids: CASSFLIRRSPLHF. The CDR3 nucleotides are TGTGCCAGCAGCTTTTTGATTCGGCGTTCACCCCTCCACTTT.

This clonotype was observed a few times. This rearrangement joins TRBV7-9 to TRBJ1-5, with D unclear. The germline gives CDR1 SEHNR, CDR2 FQNEAQ (reference sequence). Trimming pared 5 bases from V and 3 bases from J, leaving 20 bases between. The CDR3 is made up of 17 amino acids. The DNA for the CDR3 is TGTGCCAGCAGCCGGATCGGAGGCAGCCGGGACAATCAGCCCCAGCATTTT. Protein product: CASSRIGGSRDNQPQHF. Combining the CDR3 with reference TRBV7-9 and TRBJ1-5 gives the whole variable domain DTGVSQNPRHKITKRGQNVTFRCDPISEHNRLYWYRQTLGQGPEFLTYFQNEAQLEKSRLLSDRFSAERPKGSFSTLEIQRTEQGDSAMYLCASSRIGGSRDNQPQHFGDGTRLSIL.

This clonotype was seen many times. The rearrangement joins TRBV7-9 to TRBJ1-2, with no clear D. Trimming stripped 5 bases from V and 4 bases from J, with 5 bases between. Per germline, CDR1 SEHNR and CDR2 FQNEAQ (reference sequence). CDR3 length equals 11 residues. The CDR3 region has the DNA TGTGCCAGCAGCCGGGTCTATGGCTACACCTTC. This gives the protein CASSRVYGYTF.

V is TRBV27 and J is TRBJ1-5; D is perhaps TRBD1 (5 bases). V lost 3 bases and J 4 bases, leaving 13 bases between the germline ends. The CDR3 totals 15 residues. The V gene's germline CDR1 is MNHEY and CDR2 SMNVEV (reference sequence). CDR3 loop: CASSFYGRGNQPQHF. The CDR3 DNA is TGTGCCAGCAGTTTTTACGGGAGGGGAAATCAGCCCCAGCATTTT.